The T cell receptor (beta chain) under discussion was sequenced for a study of PD-1 blockade in classical Hodgkin lymphoma. The data were produced by immunoSEQ multiplex PCR, yet TCRdb's version contains in-frame clones alone and is incomplete. The table lists 70,000 or so clones, 93% of them singletons, with over 6.5% in the top ten. The germline gives CDR1 MNHEY, CDR2 SVGAGI. The trim removed 2 bases at V and 5 bases at J, leaving 8 bases unmatched. The CDR3 sequence is 15 residues long. All trial patients relapsed after autologous stem cell transplantation. This clonotype was obtained from a human donor with classical Hodgkin lymphoma. Sample: peripheral blood mononuclear cells (PBMCs), taken at baseline. This sequence joins TRBV6-5 and TRBJ2-5; 7 bases match TRBD1. CDR3 region: CASSYADRLGETQYF. In DNA form, the CDR3 reads TGTGCCAGCAGTTACGCGGACAGGTTAGGGGAGACCCAGTACTTC.